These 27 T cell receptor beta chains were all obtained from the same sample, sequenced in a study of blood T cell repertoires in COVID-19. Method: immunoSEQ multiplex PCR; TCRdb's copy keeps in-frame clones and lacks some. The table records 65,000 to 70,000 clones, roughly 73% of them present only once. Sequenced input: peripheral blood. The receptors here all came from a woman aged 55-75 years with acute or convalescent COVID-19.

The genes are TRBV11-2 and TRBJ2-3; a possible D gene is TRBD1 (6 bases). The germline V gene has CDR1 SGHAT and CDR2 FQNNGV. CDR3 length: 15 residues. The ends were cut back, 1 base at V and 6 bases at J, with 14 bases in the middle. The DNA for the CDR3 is TGTGCCAGCAGCTTAGGACAGGCCGACTGGGATACGCAGTATTTT. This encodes CASSLGQADWDTQYF.

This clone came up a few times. The CDR3 sequence: CASSYSPGGNQPQHF. DNA of the CDR3: TGTGCCAGCAGTTACTCGCCGGGGGGCAATCAGCCCCAGCATTTT. The chain couples TRBV6-2 or TRBV6-3 to TRBJ1-5; D may be TRBD1 (5 bases). CDR3 length equals 15 residues. Looked up from germline, CDR1 is MNHEY and CDR2 is SVGEGT. The V end was cut by 0 bases, the J end by 2 bases, with 8 bases between.

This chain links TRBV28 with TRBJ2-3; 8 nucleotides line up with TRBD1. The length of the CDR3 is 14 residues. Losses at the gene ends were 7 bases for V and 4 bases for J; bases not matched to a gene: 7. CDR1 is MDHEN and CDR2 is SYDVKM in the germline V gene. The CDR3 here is CASTRDRIADTQYF. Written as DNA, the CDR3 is TGTGCCAGCACGCGGGACAGGATTGCAGATACGCAGTATTTT.

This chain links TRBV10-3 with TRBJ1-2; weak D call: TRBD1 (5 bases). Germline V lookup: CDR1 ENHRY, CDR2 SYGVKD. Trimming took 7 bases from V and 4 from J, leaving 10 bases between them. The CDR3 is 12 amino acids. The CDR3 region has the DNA TGTGCCATCAAAGACGGGGGCTATGGCTACACCTTC. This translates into CAIKDGGYGYTF.

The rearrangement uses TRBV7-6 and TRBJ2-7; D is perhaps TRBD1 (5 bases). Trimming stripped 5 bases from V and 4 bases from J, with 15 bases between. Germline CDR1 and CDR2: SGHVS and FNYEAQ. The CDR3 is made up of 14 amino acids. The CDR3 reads CASSRTDSNYEQYF. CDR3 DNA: TGTGCCAGCAGCCGTACCGACAGTAATTACGAGCAGTACTTC. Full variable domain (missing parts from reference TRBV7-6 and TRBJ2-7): GAGVSQSPRYKVTKRGQDVALRCDPISGHVSLYWYRQALGQGPEFLTYFNYEAQQDKSGLPNDRFSAERPEGSISTLTIQRTEQRDSAMYRCASSRTDSNYEQYFGPGTRLTVT.

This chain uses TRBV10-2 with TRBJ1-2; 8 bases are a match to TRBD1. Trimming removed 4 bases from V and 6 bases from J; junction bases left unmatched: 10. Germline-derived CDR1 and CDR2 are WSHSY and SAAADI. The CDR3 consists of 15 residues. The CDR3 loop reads CASSGANRGKNGYTF. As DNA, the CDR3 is TGCGCCAGCAGTGGGGCGAACAGGGGGAAGAATGGCTACACCTTC.

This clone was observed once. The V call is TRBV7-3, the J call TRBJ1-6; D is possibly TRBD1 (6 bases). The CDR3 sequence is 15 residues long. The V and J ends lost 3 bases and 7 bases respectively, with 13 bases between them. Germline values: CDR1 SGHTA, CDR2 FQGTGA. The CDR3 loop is CASSFGTGTNSPLHF. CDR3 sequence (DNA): TGTGCCAGCAGCTTCGGGACGGGGACAAATTCACCCCTCCACTTT.

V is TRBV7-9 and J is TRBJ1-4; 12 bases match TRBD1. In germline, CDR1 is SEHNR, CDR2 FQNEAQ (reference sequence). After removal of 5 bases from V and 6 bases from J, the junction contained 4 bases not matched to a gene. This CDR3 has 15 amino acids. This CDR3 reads CASSGGTGGHEKLFF. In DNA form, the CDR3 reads TGTGCCAGCAGCGGAGGGACAGGGGGCCATGAAAAACTGTTTTTT. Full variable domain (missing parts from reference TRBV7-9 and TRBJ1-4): DTGVSQNPRHKITKRGQNVTFRCDPISEHNRLYWYRQTLGQGPEFLTYFQNEAQLEKSRLLSDRFSAERPKGSFSTLEIQRTEQGDSAMYLCASSGGTGGHEKLFFGSGTQLSVL.

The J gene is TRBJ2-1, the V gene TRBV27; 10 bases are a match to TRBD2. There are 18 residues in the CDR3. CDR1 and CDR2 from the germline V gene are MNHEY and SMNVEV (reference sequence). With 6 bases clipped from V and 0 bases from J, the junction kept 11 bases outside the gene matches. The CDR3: CASRLSGGATFSYNEQFF. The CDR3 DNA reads TGTGCCAGCAGATTAAGCGGGGGGGCAACATTCTCCTACAATGAGCAGTTCTTC.

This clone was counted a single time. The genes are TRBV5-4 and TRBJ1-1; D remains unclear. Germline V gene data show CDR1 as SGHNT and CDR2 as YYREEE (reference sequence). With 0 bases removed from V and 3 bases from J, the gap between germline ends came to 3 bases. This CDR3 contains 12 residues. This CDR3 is CASSLDYTEAFF. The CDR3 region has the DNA TGTGCCAGCAGCTTGGACTACACTGAAGCTTTCTTT.

CDR3 in amino acids: CASSFGGEADTQYF. For the CDR3, the DNA is TGTGCCAGCAGTTTTGGAGGGGAGGCAGATACGCAGTATTTT. The V call is TRBV28, the J call TRBJ2-3; maybe TRBD2 (6 bases). The germline CDR1 and CDR2 sequences are MDHEN and SYDVKM. The ends were cut back, 3 bases at V and 4 bases at J, with 11 bases in the middle. The CDR3 is made up of 14 amino acids.

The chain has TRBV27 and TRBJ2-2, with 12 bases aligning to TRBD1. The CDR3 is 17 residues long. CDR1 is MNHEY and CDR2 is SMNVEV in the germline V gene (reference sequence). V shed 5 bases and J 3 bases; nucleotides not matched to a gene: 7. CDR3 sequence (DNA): TGTGCCAGCAGTGTATTGGGACAGGGGGCGTACACCGGGGAGCTGTTTTTT. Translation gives CASSVLGQGAYTGELFF.

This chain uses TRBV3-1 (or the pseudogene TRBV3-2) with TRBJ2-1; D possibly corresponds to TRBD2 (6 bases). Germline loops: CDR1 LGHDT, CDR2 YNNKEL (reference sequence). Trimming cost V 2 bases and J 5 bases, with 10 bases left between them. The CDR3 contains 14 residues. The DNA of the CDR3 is TGTGCCAGCAGCCAATGGGGGGTCAACAATGAGCAGTTCTTC. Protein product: CASSQWGVNNEQFF.

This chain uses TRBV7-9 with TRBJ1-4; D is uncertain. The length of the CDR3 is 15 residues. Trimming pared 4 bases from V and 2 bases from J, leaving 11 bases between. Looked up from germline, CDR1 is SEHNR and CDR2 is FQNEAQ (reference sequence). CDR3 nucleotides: TGTGCCAGCAGCTATACAGCCAGGACTAATGAAAAACTGTTTTTT. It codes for CASSYTARTNEKLFF. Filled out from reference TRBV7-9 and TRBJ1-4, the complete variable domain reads DTGVSQNPRHKITKRGQNVTFRCDPISEHNRLYWYRQTLGQGPEFLTYFQNEAQLEKSRLLSDRFSAERPKGSFSTLEIQRTEQGDSAMYLCASSYTARTNEKLFFGSGTQLSVL.

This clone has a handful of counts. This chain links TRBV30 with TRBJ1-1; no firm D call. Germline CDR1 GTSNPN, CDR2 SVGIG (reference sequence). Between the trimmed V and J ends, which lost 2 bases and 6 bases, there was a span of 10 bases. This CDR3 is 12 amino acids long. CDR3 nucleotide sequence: TGTGCCTGGAGTCGAGACGAGGCTGAAGCTTTCTTT. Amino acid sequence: CAWSRDEAEAFF.

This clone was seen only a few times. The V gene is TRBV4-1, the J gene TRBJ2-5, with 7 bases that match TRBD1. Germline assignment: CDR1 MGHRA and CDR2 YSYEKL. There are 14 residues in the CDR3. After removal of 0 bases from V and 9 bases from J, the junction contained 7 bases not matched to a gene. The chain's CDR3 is CASSQDTGVPAQYF. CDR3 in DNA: TGCGCCAGCAGCCAAGACACAGGGGTACCGGCCCAGTACTTC.

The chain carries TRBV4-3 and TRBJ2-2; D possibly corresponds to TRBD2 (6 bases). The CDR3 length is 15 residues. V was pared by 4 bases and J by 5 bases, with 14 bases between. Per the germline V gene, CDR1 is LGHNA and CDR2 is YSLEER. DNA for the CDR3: TGCGCCAGCAGCCCTGGAGGGGCGTATACCGGGGAGCTGTTTTTT. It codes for CASSPGGAYTGELFF.

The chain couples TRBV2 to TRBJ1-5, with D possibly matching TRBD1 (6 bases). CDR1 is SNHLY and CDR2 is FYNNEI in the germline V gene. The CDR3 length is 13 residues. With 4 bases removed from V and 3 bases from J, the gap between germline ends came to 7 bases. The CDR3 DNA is TGTGCCAGCAGTGGGGACACCAATCAGCCCCAGCATTTT. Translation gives CASSGDTNQPQHF.

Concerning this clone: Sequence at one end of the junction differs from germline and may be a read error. The CDR3 is CASREARVSSYNSPLHF. The CDR3 bases are TGTGCCAGCAGAGAAGCCAGGGTGAGCTCCTATAATTCACCCCTCCACTTT. The gene calls are TRBV6-1 and TRBJ1-6; the D gene is possibly TRBD1 (5 bases). This CDR3 has 17 residues. Germline V gene lookup returns CDR1 MNHNS and CDR2 SASEGT.

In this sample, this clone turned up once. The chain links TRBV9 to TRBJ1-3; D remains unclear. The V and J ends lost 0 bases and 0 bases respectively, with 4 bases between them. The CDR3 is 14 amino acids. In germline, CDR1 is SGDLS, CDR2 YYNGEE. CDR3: CASSVDGSGNTIYF. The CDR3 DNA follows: TGTGCCAGCAGCGTAGACGGCTCTGGAAACACCATATATTTT. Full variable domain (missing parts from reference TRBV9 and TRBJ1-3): DSGVTQTPKHLITATGQRVTLRCSPRSGDLSVYWYQQSLDQGLQFLIQYYNGEERAKGNILERFSAQQFPDLHSELNLSSLELGDSALYFCASSVDGSGNTIYFGEGSWLTVV.

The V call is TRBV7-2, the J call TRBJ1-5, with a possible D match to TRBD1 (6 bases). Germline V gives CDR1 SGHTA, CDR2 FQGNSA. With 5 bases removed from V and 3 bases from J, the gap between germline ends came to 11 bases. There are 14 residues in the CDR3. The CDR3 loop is CASSNTGPNQPQHF. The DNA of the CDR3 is TGTGCCAGCAGCAACACAGGGCCCAATCAGCCCCAGCATTTT.

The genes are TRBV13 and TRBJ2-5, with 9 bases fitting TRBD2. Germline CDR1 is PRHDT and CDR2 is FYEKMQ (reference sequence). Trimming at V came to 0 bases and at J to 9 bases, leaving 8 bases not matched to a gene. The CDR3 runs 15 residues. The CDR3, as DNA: TGTGCCAGCAGCTTAGGCCCGGCTAGCGGGGAGGCCCAGTACTTC. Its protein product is CASSLGPASGEAQYF.

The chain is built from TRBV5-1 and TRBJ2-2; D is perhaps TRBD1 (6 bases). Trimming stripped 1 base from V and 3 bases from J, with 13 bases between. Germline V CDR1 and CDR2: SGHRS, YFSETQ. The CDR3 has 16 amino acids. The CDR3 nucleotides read TGCGCCAGCAGCTTGTTGCCAGGGGTGGACACCGGGGAGCTGTTTTTT. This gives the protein CASSLLPGVDTGELFF.

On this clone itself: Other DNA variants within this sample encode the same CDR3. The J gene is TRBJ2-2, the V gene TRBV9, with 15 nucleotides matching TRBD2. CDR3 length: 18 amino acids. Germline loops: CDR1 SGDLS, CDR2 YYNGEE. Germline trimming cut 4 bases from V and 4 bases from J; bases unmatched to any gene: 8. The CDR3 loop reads CASSSPGLAGGGTGELFF. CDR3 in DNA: TGTGCCAGCAGCTCCCCGGGACTAGCGGGGGGAGGCACCGGGGAGCTGTTTTTT.

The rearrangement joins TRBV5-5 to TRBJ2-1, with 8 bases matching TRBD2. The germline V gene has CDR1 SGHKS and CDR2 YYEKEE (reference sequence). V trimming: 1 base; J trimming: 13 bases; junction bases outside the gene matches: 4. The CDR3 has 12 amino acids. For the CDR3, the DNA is TGTGCCAGCAGCTTGACTAGCGGTGTCCAGTTCTTC. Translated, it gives CASSLTSGVQFF.

The CDR3 region is CASSLTGRGNTEAFF. The CDR3 nucleotides are TGTGCCAGCAGCTTAACTGGTAGGGGGAACACTGAAGCTTTCTTT. The chain links TRBV7-3 to TRBJ1-1; possibly TRBD1 for D (5 bases). V was shortened by 0 bases and J by 1 base, with 9 bases between the two germline ends. The CDR3 spans 15 residues. Germline V CDR1 and CDR2: SGHTA, FQGTGA.

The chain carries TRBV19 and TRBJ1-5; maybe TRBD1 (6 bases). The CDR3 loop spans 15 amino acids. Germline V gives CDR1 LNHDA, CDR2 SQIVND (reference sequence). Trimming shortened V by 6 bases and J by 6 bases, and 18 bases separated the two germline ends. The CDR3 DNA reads TGTGCCAGTAGCGGGCAGGGGAGTCGGAGTCAGCCCCAGCATTTT. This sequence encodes CASSGQGSRSQPQHF.